A single sample gave rise to the 10 T cell receptor beta chains below, sequenced in a study of cytomegalovirus exposure and HLA in healthy donors. This PCR relied on a set of 60 Vbeta primers and 13 Jbeta primers. Here immunoSEQ multiplex PCR was the method, and the copy in TCRdb shows in-frame clones only, minus some. The table lists 100,000 or so clones, about four fifths of them singletons. Sequenced material: PBMCs. The source of these receptors is a man aged 30-40 years in good health and CMV-seronegative.

The chain recombines TRBV5-5 with TRBJ2-3; D not resolved. Trimming shortened V by 0 bases and J by 4 bases, and 15 bases separated the two germline ends. The CDR3 contains 16 residues. CDR1 and CDR2 (germline): SGHKS, YYEKEE (reference sequence). CDR3 sequence (DNA): TGTGCCAGCAGCTTGGGTCCAGATTTAATCTCAGATACGCAGTATTTT. Protein: CASSLGPDLISDTQYF.

This clone was seen more than once but under ten times. The chain employs TRBV28 and TRBJ1-5; 9 nucleotides align to TRBD1. CDR3 size: 16 residues. Germline V gives CDR1 MDHEN, CDR2 SYDVKM. Trimming cost V 6 bases and J 3 bases; bases outside gene matches: 9. CDR3 region: CASSSRRTGANQPQHF. As DNA, the CDR3 is TGTGCCAGCAGCTCCCGTAGGACAGGGGCCAATCAGCCCCAGCATTTT.

The V gene is TRBV6-1, the J gene TRBJ2-1; 9 bases are a match to TRBD1. The CDR3 sequence is 17 residues long. The V gene's germline CDR1 is MNHNS and CDR2 SASEGT. Germline trimming cut 1 base from V and 2 bases from J; bases unmatched to any gene: 6. Written as DNA, the CDR3 is TGTGCCAGCAGTGAAGACGCCGGGACAGGGCCCTACAATGAGCAGTTCTTC. This encodes CASSEDAGTGPYNEQFF.

In this sample, this clone turned up a few times. The chain is built from TRBV4-3 and TRBJ1-1; TRBD1 matches at 8 bases. Germline CDR1 and CDR2: LGHNA and YSLEER. This CDR3 has 17 residues. With 0 bases clipped from V and 0 bases from J, the junction kept 6 bases outside the gene matches. The CDR3, as DNA: TGCGCCAGCAGCCAAGATGGACAGGGTAGGATGAACACTGAAGCTTTCTTT. This sequence encodes CASSQDGQGRMNTEAFF.

The chain carries TRBV30 and TRBJ1-2; D call uncertain. The germline V and J ends were trimmed by 4 bases and 6 bases, with 9 bases remaining between them. Germline CDR1 GTSNPN, CDR2 SVGIG (reference sequence). The CDR3 loop spans 11 amino acids. The CDR3 is CAWNLEDGYTF. The CDR3 bases are TGTGCCTGGAACTTGGAGGATGGCTACACCTTC.

This clone has just a few counts. V and J are TRBV4-1 and TRBJ1-6; 10 positions match TRBD1. Trimming took 1 base from V and 9 from J; bases not matched to a gene: 3. Looked up from germline, CDR1 is MGHRA and CDR2 is YSYEKL. The CDR3 extends over 15 amino acids. The CDR3 DNA follows: TGCGCCAGCAGCCAAGGGGGGACAGGGGCTTCACCCCTCCACTTT. Its protein product is CASSQGGTGASPLHF.

This clone appeared once. The chain recombines TRBV7-9 with TRBJ1-6; TRBD1 aligns across 10 bases. Germline V CDR1 and CDR2: SEHNR, FQNEAQ (reference sequence). This CDR3 is 16 amino acids long. Trimming took 2 bases from V and 7 from J; bases not matched to a gene: 5. The CDR3 protein is CASSLRTGGGNSPLHF. As DNA, the CDR3 is TGTGCCAGCAGCTTAAGGACAGGGGGAGGAAATTCACCCCTCCACTTT.

The chain recombines TRBV18 with TRBJ2-7, with D perhaps TRBD1 (6 bases). Deletions cut 3 bases from V and 3 bases from J, with 9 bases between. CDR3 size: 13 residues. CDR1 and CDR2 from the germline V gene are KGHSH and LQKENI. The CDR3 loop is CASSPDRIYEQYF. The CDR3, as DNA: TGTGCCAGCTCACCGGACAGAATCTACGAGCAGTACTTC.

V usage is TRBV30 and J usage is TRBJ2-7; 7 bases line up with TRBD2. The CDR3 totals 13 residues. Germline assignment: CDR1 GTSNPN and CDR2 SVGIG (reference sequence). Trimming removed 6 bases from V and 5 bases from J; junction bases left unmatched: 10. CDR3 residues: CACLTGGTNEQYF. As DNA, the CDR3 is TGTGCCTGCCTGACGGGAGGAACCAACGAGCAGTACTTC.

The rearrangement joins TRBV21-1 to TRBJ1-4; the table's TRBD1 call for D was not verified on the DNA. TRBV21-1 represents a pseudogene. This CDR3 is 17 amino acids long. The CDR3 DNA follows: TGTGCCAGCAACACCGGGACAGGGGGATCGCCTAATGAAAAACTGTTTTTT. Protein: CASNTGTGGSPNEKLFF.